This T cell receptor (beta chain) was captured by sequencing in a study of vaccination and CD4 T cells after COVID-19. The germline V gene encodes CDR1 SGHTA and CDR2 FQGNSA. The CDR3 runs 14 residues. The V end lost 1 base, the J end lost 9 bases, and 14 bases lay between the germline ends. A word on this clonotype: The antigen is unknown.

An Oncomine TCR Beta short-read assay was used to sequence the DNA from cultured CD4+ T cells. In TCRdb, the PCR reads were re-called with MiXCR into one record per CDR3 protein. The sample records approximately 18,000 distinct CDR3 sequences, about 50% being singletons. The treatment here: roughly ten-day PBMC culture with coronavirus spike peptide pools or control peptides (ViraFEST assay). Medium was half-exchanged with fresh IL-2 medium on days 3 and 7. The rearrangement joins TRBV7-2 to TRBJ2-3, with D perhaps TRBD2 (5 bases). The sequence derives from a human donor who had recovered from COVID-19. Source: CD4+ T cells from blood, cultured in vitro, taken before SARS-CoV-2 vaccination. CDR3 region: CASSLDPSSVTQYF. DNA for the CDR3: TGTGCCAGCAGCTTAGATCCTAGCTCAGTCACGCAGTATTTT.